The next 14 T cell receptor beta chains were all read from a single sample in a study of blood T cell repertoires in COVID-19. The table came from immunoSEQ multiplex PCR; TCRdb's copy has only in-frame clones and leaves some out. The sample includes some 400,000 clones, around 87% of them seen just once. The specimen sequenced was peripheral blood. The receptors were gathered from a human donor in a cohort sampled during active COVID-19.

The chain employs TRBV19 and TRBJ2-7; possibly TRBD1 for D (5 bases). There are 15 residues in the CDR3. Trimming took 1 base from V and 3 from J, leaving 13 bases between them. Per the germline V gene, CDR1 is LNHDA and CDR2 is SQIVND (reference sequence). As DNA, the CDR3 is TGTGCCAGTAGTATAGGGACACCCGATGTCTACGAGCAGTACTTC. Encoded protein: CASSIGTPDVYEQYF.

The chain employs TRBV6-2 or TRBV6-3 and TRBJ2-5; D might be TRBD2 (6 bases). CDR1 is MNHEY and CDR2 is SVGEGT in the germline V gene. The ends were cut back, 4 bases at V and 2 bases at J, with 11 bases in the middle. This CDR3 contains 14 residues. CDR3 region: CASSSGTEQETQYF. The CDR3 bases are TGTGCCAGCAGTTCCGGGACTGAGCAAGAGACCCAGTACTTC.

The CDR3 spells CASSLAAGIAYGYTF. CDR3 in DNA: TGTGCCAGCAGCTTGGCGGCAGGGATTGCCTATGGCTACACCTTC. The chain uses TRBV5-8 and TRBJ1-2; D is perhaps TRBD1 (5 bases). V was clipped by 0 bases and J by 4 bases, with 13 bases between them. The germline V gene encodes CDR1 SGHTS and CDR2 YDEGEE. The CDR3 runs 15 residues.

The chain carries TRBV9 and TRBJ2-5; 12 positions match TRBD1. The CDR3 is made up of 16 amino acids. Trimming cost V 3 bases and J 5 bases; bases outside gene matches: 8. Germline V gene lookup returns CDR1 SGDLS and CDR2 YYNGEE. The CDR3 DNA reads TGTGCCAGCAGCGGGGGACAGGGGGCGTTCGGGGAGACCCAGTACTTC. Amino acid sequence: CASSGGQGAFGETQYF.

CDR3 loop: CASSIDLTSGRPRNEQFF. CDR3 in DNA: TGTGCCAGTAGTATAGATCTAACTAGCGGGAGACCCCGGAATGAGCAGTTCTTC. V is TRBV19 and J is TRBJ2-1, with TRBD2 identical over 11 bases. The V and J ends lost 0 bases and 7 bases, in that order; junction bases with no gene match: 11. The CDR3 totals 18 residues. From germline, CDR1 is LNHDA and CDR2 SQIVND (reference sequence).

V usage is TRBV28 and J usage is TRBJ1-1; no firm D call. Germline lookup yields CDR1 MDHEN and CDR2 SYDVKM. The CDR3 has 12 amino acids. Trimming took off 7 bases at V and 2 bases at J, with 8 bases between the two ends. The CDR3 protein is CASKEGNTEAFF. As DNA, the CDR3 is TGTGCCAGCAAGGAGGGAAACACTGAAGCTTTCTTT.

The CDR3 DNA sequence: TGTGCCAGCTCACTCCATGGAGGGGATGCGGAGATCTCCTACGAGCAGTACTTC. The encoded protein is CASSLHGGDAEISYEQYF. The chain employs TRBV18 and TRBJ2-7; weak D call: TRBD2 (6 bases). Germline CDR1 and CDR2: KGHSH and LQKENI. This CDR3 is 18 amino acids long. V was shortened by 4 bases and J by 0 bases, with 22 bases between the two germline ends. The full variable domain, with the rest looked up from reference TRBV18 and TRBJ2-7, is NAGVMQNPRHLVRRRGQEARLRCSPMKGHSHVYWYRQLPEEGLKFMVYLQKENIIDESGMPKERFSAEFPKEGPSILRIQQVVRGDSAAYFCASSLHGGDAEISYEQYFGPGTRLTVT.

The CDR3 DNA is TGTGCCAGCAGCCCGGGACTAAAGTACCAAGAGACCCAGTACTTC. It yields the protein CASSPGLKYQETQYF. The chain recombines TRBV11-1 with TRBJ2-5, with 7 nucleotides matching TRBD2. V was pared by 5 bases and J by 0 bases, with 6 bases of the junction left unmatched. In germline, CDR1 is SGHAT, CDR2 FQDESV (reference sequence). CDR3 length: 15 residues.

The CDR3, as DNA: TGTGCCAGCATCCCGCAGACGGGCACTGAAGCTTTCTTT. Translated: CASIPQTGTEAFF. The chain joins TRBV27 to TRBJ1-1, with D unresolved. In germline, CDR1 is MNHEY, CDR2 SMNVEV (reference sequence). The CDR3 length is 13 residues. Trimming left V 7 bases short and J 4 bases short, with 13 bases between.

The chain carries TRBV9 and TRBJ2-5; a weak D match, TRBD2 (6 bases). V lost 0 bases and J lost 4, with 10 bases in between. The CDR3 is made up of 14 amino acids. Germline V CDR1 and CDR2: SGDLS, YYNGEE. As DNA, the CDR3 is TGTGCCAGCAGCGTAGGGGTGGGGGGAGAGACCCAGTACTTC. Encoded protein: CASSVGVGGETQYF.

This sequence joins TRBV12-3 or TRBV12-4 and TRBJ2-3; D might be TRBD1 (6 bases). This CDR3 spans 13 amino acids. Trimming stripped 3 bases from V and 2 bases from J, with 6 bases between. This CDR3 is CASSLGATDTQYF. DNA of the CDR3: TGTGCCAGCAGTTTGGGGGCCACAGATACGCAGTATTTT.

This sequence joins TRBV30 and TRBJ2-3; 9 bases line up with TRBD2. With 5 bases clipped from V and 4 bases from J, the junction kept 7 bases outside the gene matches. The CDR3 totals 14 residues. Germline V gene lookup returns CDR1 GTSNPN and CDR2 SVGIG (reference sequence). The CDR3 protein is CAWGSGGTADTQYF. DNA for the CDR3: TGTGCCTGGGGTAGCGGGGGAACGGCAGATACGCAGTATTTT.

CDR3 sequence reads: CASSPRGDGGYTF. In DNA, the CDR3 is TGTGCCAGCAGTCCCCGTGGCGACGGGGGCTACACCTTC. J is TRBJ1-2 and V is TRBV12-3 or TRBV12-4, with unresolved D. Trimming cost V 5 bases and J 8 bases, with 15 bases left between them. The length of the CDR3 is 13 residues.

The gene calls are TRBV6-4 and TRBJ2-3; 7 positions match TRBD2. This CDR3 spans 17 amino acids. Germline CDR1 MRHNA, CDR2 SNTAGT. V trimming: 0 bases; J trimming: 1 base; junction bases outside the gene matches: 7. The CDR3 sequence is CASSDSMRSGGTDTQYF. CDR3 bases: TGTGCCAGCAGTGACTCGATGCGAAGCGGGGGCACAGATACGCAGTATTTT.